This T cell receptor beta chain derives from a study of blood T cell repertoires in COVID-19. Germline V gene data show CDR1 as KGHSH and CDR2 as LQKENI. The CDR3 runs to 14 residues. Between the trimmed V and J ends, which lost 2 bases and 3 bases, there was a span of 7 bases. Original processing notes: Nucleated cell counts were estimated from reference gene primer amplification. This table comes from immunoSEQ multiplex PCR, and its TCRdb copy is limited to in-frame clones, with some not included. V and J calls and clone size are given by that table; D and trimming were obtained from the DNA. The data hold 290,000 or so clones, with 75% to 90% observed a single time.

The rearrangement joins TRBV18 to TRBJ2-2; no firm D call. The sequencing sample was made of peripheral blood. The receptor comes from a man between 18 and 35 years old with active or convalescent COVID-19. CDR3 amino acids: CASSPVVDTGELFF. The CDR3 DNA is TGTGCCAGCTCACCAGTCGTCGACACCGGGGAGCTGTTTTTT.